This paragraph covers one T cell receptor (beta chain) sequence. This entry is derived from a study of blood T cell repertoires in COVID-19. Looking at the study overall: The cDNA or gDNA used as material had been derived from T cells, B-cell-depleted T cells, or PBMCs.

Followed over time, Seattle patients had been enrolled while infection was active. Original processing notes: Amplification with reference gene primers provided the estimates of nucleated cell counts. Only in-frame clones appear in the TCRdb table, and some are missing; sequencing was by immunoSEQ multiplex PCR. For V, J and clone size, that table is used; D and trimming come from the DNA. Here the sample spans 180,000 or so clones, approximately 78% being singletons. Sequencing was done on a sample of peripheral blood. This TCR was recovered from a woman of 80 years or more with COVID-19, enrolled during active disease.

The CDR3 DNA sequence: TGTGCCAGCAGCTCCAGACAGGGCGGCACAGATACGCAGTATTTT. Translating it yields CASSSRQGGTDTQYF. The V gene is TRBV11-2, the J gene TRBJ2-3, with TRBD1 matching over 7 bases. With V trimmed by 4 bases and J by 1 base, 5 bases remained unmatched. Looked up from germline, CDR1 is SGHAT and CDR2 is FQNNGV. The CDR3 totals 15 residues. The full variable domain, with the rest looked up from reference TRBV11-2 and TRBJ2-3, is EAGVAQSPRYKIIEKRQSVAFWCNPISGHATLYWYQQILGQGPKLLIQFQNNGVVDDSQLPKDRFSAERLKGVDSTLKIQPAKLEDSAVYLCASSSRQGGTDTQYFGPGTRLTVL.